This entry lists 13 T cell receptor beta chains sequenced from one sample in a study of CD4 T cells in relation to SARS-CoV-2 and coronaviruses. Before the COVID-19 pandemic, during about 2011-2019, CD4+ T cells were taken from unexposed donors. Assay used: immunoSEQ multiplex PCR; TCRdb lists only in-frame clones, some missing. The table has 68,000 or so clones, 93% seen once. Sequenced input: naive CD4+ T cells from PBMCs. Subset described: naive CD4+ T cells isolated by negative enrichment. All receptors come from a human donor in good health.

CDR3 in amino acids: CASSRQPAGLNYGYTF. The CDR3 DNA sequence: TGTGCCAGTAGTAGGCAGCCGGCGGGACTTAACTATGGCTACACCTTC. This rearrangement joins TRBV19 to TRBJ1-2; maybe TRBD1 (5 bases). Trimming cost V 4 bases and J 1 base, with 16 bases left between them. CDR1 LNHDA and CDR2 SQIVND come from the germline V gene (reference sequence). The CDR3 totals 16 residues.

The V call is TRBV5-1, the J call TRBJ2-1, with D possibly being TRBD1 (6 bases). Deletions cut 4 bases from V and 0 bases from J, with 20 bases between. Germline CDR1 and CDR2: SGHRS and YFSETQ. CDR3 length: 18 residues. The CDR3 protein is CASSPWVEQGSSYNEQFF. CDR3 DNA: TGCGCCAGCAGCCCGTGGGTCGAACAGGGAAGCTCCTACAATGAGCAGTTCTTC.

This clone appeared once. The chain couples TRBV10-3 to TRBJ2-2; 8 nucleotides agree with TRBD2. V trimming: 5 bases; J trimming: 6 bases; junction bases outside the gene matches: 11. The V gene's germline CDR1 is ENHRY and CDR2 SYGVKD. The CDR3 is 16 residues long. Written as DNA, the CDR3 is TGTGCCATCAGTCCGGGGCGGGGGGCCGAATCCGGGGAGCTGTTTTTT. Translating gives CAISPGRGAESGELFF.

This clone appeared once. The chain couples TRBV25-1 to TRBJ2-1; TRBD1 aligns across 7 bases. This CDR3 region has 15 residues. With 3 bases clipped from V and 4 bases from J, the junction kept 6 bases outside the gene matches. Germline V gene lookup returns CDR1 MGHDK and CDR2 SYGVNS. Written as DNA, the CDR3 is TGTGCCAGCAGTGACGGGACAGAATATTACAATGAGCAGTTCTTC. Its protein is CASSDGTEYYNEQFF.

The chain links TRBV5-4 to TRBJ2-2, with 8 bases lining up with TRBD1. CDR1 and CDR2 (germline): SGHNT, YYREEE (reference sequence). The CDR3 covers 15 residues. V gave up 4 bases and J gave up 4 bases; unmatched junction bases: 6. The CDR3: CASSPGTGRTGELFF. The DNA for the CDR3 is TGTGCCAGCAGCCCTGGGACAGGACGCACCGGGGAGCTGTTTTTT.

CDR3: CASSLFEAGLQPQHF. The CDR3, as DNA: TGTGCCAGCAGCTTATTTGAGGCAGGGCTTCAGCCCCAGCATTTT. The V gene is TRBV7-2, the J gene TRBJ1-5, with D possibly being TRBD1 (5 bases). V lost 2 bases and J lost 6, with 14 bases in between. Germline V CDR1 and CDR2: SGHTA, FQGNSA. The CDR3 runs to 15 residues.

V gene TRBV5-1 combines with J gene TRBJ1-2; D is ambiguous. V shed 1 base and J shed 0 bases, with 10 bases lying between them. The germline V gene encodes CDR1 SGHRS and CDR2 YFSETQ. The CDR3 has 15 residues. DNA of the CDR3: TGCGCCAGCAGCTTGTCGTCAGCCACTAACTATGGCTACACCTTC. It is translated as CASSLSSATNYGYTF.

This chain joins TRBV3-1 (or the pseudogene TRBV3-2) and TRBJ2-7; D may be TRBD2 (6 bases). This CDR3 spans 14 amino acids. CDR1 and CDR2 from the germline V gene are LGHDT and YNNKEL (reference sequence). With 1 base removed from V and 6 bases from J, the gap between germline ends came to 13 bases. CDR3 loop: CASSQVMGRGEQYF. The CDR3 nucleotides are TGTGCCAGCAGCCAAGTGATGGGGCGGGGCGAGCAGTACTTC.

This clone has a single count. The DNA of the CDR3 is TGTGCCAGCAGCCCCCGGACAGGGGAGGAGACCCAGTACTTC. Its translation is CASSPRTGEETQYF. The chain uses TRBV3-1 (or the pseudogene TRBV3-2) and TRBJ2-5; 9 nucleotides align to TRBD1. The V gene end was trimmed by 4 bases and the J gene end by 5 bases; junction bases not matched to a gene: 5. CDR3 length equals 14 residues. CDR1 LGHDT and CDR2 YNNKEL come from the germline V gene (reference sequence).

The CDR3 protein is CASSSQGWGNGYTF. The CDR3 DNA is TGTGCCAGCAGCTCACAGGGGTGGGGGAATGGCTACACCTTC. The rearrangement uses TRBV5-4 and TRBJ1-2; 7 bases map to TRBD1. After removal of 3 bases from V and 6 bases from J, the junction contained 8 bases not matched to a gene. This CDR3 has 14 residues. Germline V gives CDR1 SGHNT, CDR2 YYREEE (reference sequence).

This clone occurred once. The rearrangement joins TRBV6-4 to TRBJ1-5, with 7 bases identical to TRBD1. This CDR3 contains 14 residues. With V trimmed by 6 bases and J by 3 bases, 5 bases remained unmatched. Germline CDR1 is MRHNA and CDR2 is SNTAGT. As DNA, the CDR3 is TGTGCCAGCAGCCCGACAGGGATCAATCAGCCCCAGCATTTT. Its protein product is CASSPTGINQPQHF.

This clone was found once. The chain joins TRBV5-4 to TRBJ2-7; D is ambiguous. The V and J ends lost 1 base and 6 bases respectively, with 11 bases between them. CDR1 SGHNT and CDR2 YYREEE come from the germline V gene (reference sequence). The length of the CDR3 is 13 residues. The CDR3 nucleotides read TGTGCCAGCAGCTTGCAAGGGATGGGCGAGCAGTACTTC. Protein product: CASSLQGMGEQYF. Drawing the rest from reference TRBV5-4 and TRBJ2-7, the complete variable domain is ETGVTQSPTHLIKTRGQQVTLRCSSQSGHNTVSWYQQALGQGPQFIFQYYREEENGRGNFPPRFSGLQFPNYSSELNVNALELDDSALYLCASSLQGMGEQYFGPGTRLTVT.

The rearrangement links TRBV18 to TRBJ2-2, with TRBD2 matching 12 bases. The CDR3 is made up of 16 amino acids. Germline V gene sequence: CDR1 KGHSH, CDR2 LQKENI. J was trimmed by 4 bases and V by 4 bases; bases with no gene match: 4. The CDR3 bases are TGTGCCAGCTCACAGACTAGCGGGGGAACCACCGGGGAGCTGTTTTTT. Its translation is CASSQTSGGTTGELFF.